This T cell receptor (beta chain) emerged from a study of cytomegalovirus exposure and HLA in healthy donors. Germline V gene sequence: CDR1 LNHDA, CDR2 SQIVND (reference sequence). Trimming removed 6 bases from V and 1 base from J; junction bases left unmatched: 1. There are 13 residues in the CDR3. General study points: Roughly even sequencing depth across donors was the assumption behind the presence/absence analyses. Later analysis showed most CMV-associated TCR beta chains appearing HLA-restricted. Indistinguishability led to the exclusion of some V segments, TRBV6-2 and TRBV6-3 included. Sequence variants that were highly shared formed a cluster that was likely a sequencing artifact.

Worth noting for this clone: The target antigen is unknown.

The PCR used 60 Vbeta and 13 Jbeta primers. The data were produced by immunoSEQ multiplex PCR, yet TCRdb's version contains in-frame clones alone and is incomplete. The table lists some 120,000 clones, about 71% of them singletons, with 3.3% in the top ten. The genes are TRBV19 and TRBJ2-5; 8 nucleotides line up with TRBD2. What was sequenced was PBMCs. The TCR originated in a woman in her forties or fifties in good health and CMV-seronegative. The CDR3 DNA follows: TGTGCCAGTAGCGGGAGGGGCCAAGAGACCCAGTACTTC. Protein: CASSGRGQETQYF.